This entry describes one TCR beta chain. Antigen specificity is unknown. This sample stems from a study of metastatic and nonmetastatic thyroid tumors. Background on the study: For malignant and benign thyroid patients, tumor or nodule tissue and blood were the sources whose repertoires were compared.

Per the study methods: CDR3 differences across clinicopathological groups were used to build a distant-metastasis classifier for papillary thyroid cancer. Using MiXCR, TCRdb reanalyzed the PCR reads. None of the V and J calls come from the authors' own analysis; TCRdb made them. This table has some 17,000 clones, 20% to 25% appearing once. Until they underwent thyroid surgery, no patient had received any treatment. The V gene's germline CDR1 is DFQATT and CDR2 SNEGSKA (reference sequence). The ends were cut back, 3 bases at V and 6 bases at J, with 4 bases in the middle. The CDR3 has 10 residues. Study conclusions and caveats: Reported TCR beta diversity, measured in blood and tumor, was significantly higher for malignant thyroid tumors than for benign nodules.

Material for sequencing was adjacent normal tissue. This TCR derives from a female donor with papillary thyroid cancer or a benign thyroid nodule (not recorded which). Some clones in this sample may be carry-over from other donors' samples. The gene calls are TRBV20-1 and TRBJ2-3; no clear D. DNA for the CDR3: TGCAGTGCTAGTAGGGATACGCAGTATTTT. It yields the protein CSASRDTQYF.